This TCR beta chain was recorded in a study of CD8+CD57+ T cells in acquired aplastic anemia. Genomic DNA was employed as the template in profiling TCR beta VDJ and CDR3. MiXCR, run by TCRdb on the reads, gives a single entry per CDR3 protein. The sample records under 350,000 distinct CDR3 sequences, under 65% being singletons. Patients who underwent sequencing had shown CD8+CD57+ cell expansion by flow cytometry. This clonotype was observed a handful of times. This CDR3 contains 13 residues. Looked up from germline, CDR1 is LNHNV and CDR2 is YYDKDF (reference sequence). Deletions cut 4 bases from V and 4 bases from J, with 10 bases between.

This rearrangement joins TRBV15 to TRBJ2-5, with D maybe TRBD1 (6 bases). Sequenced sample: sorted CD4+, CD8+, or CD8+CD57+ T cells (not recorded which) from PBMCs. This receptor was taken from a human donor with aplastic anemia. Written as DNA, the CDR3 is TGTGCCACCAGCATACGAGGGGGAGAGACCCAGTACTTC. It is translated as CATSIRGGETQYF.